This T cell receptor beta chain is drawn from a study of CD8+ T cells in alopecia areata. Study background: Each day, treated patients took oral tofacitinib twice, at 5 to 10 mg per dose.

About this clone: The antigen is unknown.

Peripheral blood, together with lesional scalp punch biopsies, was collected from alopecia areata patients. Isolation of CD4+ and CD8+ T cells from PBMCs was achieved by sorting. Regarding the study as a whole: Scalp specimens additionally yield sequences from normal skin's resident alphabeta T cells.

cDNA reverse transcribed from extracted RNA served as the sequencing template. Clones were sequenced by immunoSEQ multiplex PCR, and TCRdb holds only the in-frame ones, with some missing. The sample lists hundreds of thousands of clones, roughly 57% occurring once. Germline CDR1 and CDR2: SGHDT and YYEEEE. CDR3 length: 14 amino acids. The V and J ends lost 3 bases and 2 bases respectively, with 11 bases between them. This clonotype originated in a human donor with alopecia areata. The sequences come from CD4+ T cells sorted from blood, collected at week 0. The chain recombines TRBV5-6 with TRBJ2-5, with D possibly matching TRBD1 (5 bases). The chain's CDR3 is CASSSGASQETQYF. For the CDR3, the DNA is TGTGCCAGCAGCTCTGGGGCCAGTCAAGAGACCCAGTACTTC.